The subject of this entry is one T cell receptor (beta chain). These data come from a study of T cell changes during pregnancy in multiple sclerosis. Using immunoSEQ multiplex PCR, the repertoire was profiled, and TCRdb retains in-frame clones only, with some absent. Of 70,000 to 95,000 clones detected, approximately 89% appear once; the ten largest clones hold under 2.5%. Trimming pared 5 bases from V and 1 base from J, leaving 16 bases between. There are 16 residues in the CDR3. Germline V gene data show CDR1 as MNHEY and CDR2 as SMNVEV (reference sequence). The chain combines TRBV27 with TRBJ2-3; a possible D gene is TRBD2 (6 bases). The material sequenced was peripheral blood, taken before pregnancy. The sequence was obtained from a female donor with multiple sclerosis, enrolled in a pregnancy study. This CDR3 reads CASSRLTRPGTDTQYF. In DNA, the CDR3 is TGTGCCAGCAGTCGCCTGACTAGGCCCGGCACAGATACGCAGTATTTT.